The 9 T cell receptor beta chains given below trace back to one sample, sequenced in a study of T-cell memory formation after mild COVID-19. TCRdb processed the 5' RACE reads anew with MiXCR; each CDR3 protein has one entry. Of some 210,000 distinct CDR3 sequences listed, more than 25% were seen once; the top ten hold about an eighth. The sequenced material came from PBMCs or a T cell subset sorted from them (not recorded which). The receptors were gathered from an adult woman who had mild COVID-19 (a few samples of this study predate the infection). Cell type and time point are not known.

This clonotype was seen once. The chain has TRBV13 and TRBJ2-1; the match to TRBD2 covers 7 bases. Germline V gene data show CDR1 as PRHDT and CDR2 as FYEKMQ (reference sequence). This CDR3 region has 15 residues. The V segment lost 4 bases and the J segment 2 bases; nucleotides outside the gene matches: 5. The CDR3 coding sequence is TGTGCCAGCAGCTGGGGGGGAGCAACCTACAATGAGCAGTTCTTC. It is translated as CASSWGGATYNEQFF.

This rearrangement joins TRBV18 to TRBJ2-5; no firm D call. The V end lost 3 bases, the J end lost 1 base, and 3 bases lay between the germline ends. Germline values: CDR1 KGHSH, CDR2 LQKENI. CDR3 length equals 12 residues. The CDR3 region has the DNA TGTGCCAGCTCACCCCTCCAAGAGACCCAGTACTTC. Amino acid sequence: CASSPLQETQYF.

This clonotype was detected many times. CDR3 region: CATSRDPGPQETQYF. The CDR3, as DNA: TGTGCCACCAGCAGAGATCCCGGTCCTCAAGAGACCCAGTACTTC. The rearrangement links TRBV15 to TRBJ2-5; D unclear. The germline V gene has CDR1 LNHNV and CDR2 YYDKDF (reference sequence). The CDR3 length is 15 residues. Between the trimmed V and J ends, which lost 0 bases and 2 bases, there was a span of 10 bases.

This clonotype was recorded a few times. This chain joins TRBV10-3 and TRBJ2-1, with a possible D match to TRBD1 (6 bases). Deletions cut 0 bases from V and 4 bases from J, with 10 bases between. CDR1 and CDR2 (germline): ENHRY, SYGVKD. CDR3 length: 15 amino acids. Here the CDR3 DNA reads TGTGCCATCAGTGAGTCCGGGACACCTTACAATGAGCAGTTCTTC. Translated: CAISESGTPYNEQFF.

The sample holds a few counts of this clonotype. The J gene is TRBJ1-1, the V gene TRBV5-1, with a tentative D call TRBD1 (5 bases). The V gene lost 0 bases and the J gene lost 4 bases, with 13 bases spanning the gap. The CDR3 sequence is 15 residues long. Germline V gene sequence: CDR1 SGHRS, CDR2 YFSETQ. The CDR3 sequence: CASSLVGQGITEAFF. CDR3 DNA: TGCGCCAGCAGCTTGGTCGGCCAGGGAATCACTGAAGCTTTCTTT.

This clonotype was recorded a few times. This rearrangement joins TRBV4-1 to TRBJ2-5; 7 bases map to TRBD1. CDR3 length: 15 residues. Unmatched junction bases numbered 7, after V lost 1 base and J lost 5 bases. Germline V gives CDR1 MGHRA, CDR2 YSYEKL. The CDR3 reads CASSQAGTGVETQYF. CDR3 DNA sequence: TGCGCCAGCAGCCAAGCGGGAACAGGGGTGGAGACCCAGTACTTC.

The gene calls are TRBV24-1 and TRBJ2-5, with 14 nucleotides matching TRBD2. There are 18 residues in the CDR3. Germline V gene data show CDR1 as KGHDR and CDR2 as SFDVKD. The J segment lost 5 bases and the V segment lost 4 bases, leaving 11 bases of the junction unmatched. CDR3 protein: CATSDPGLAGANGETQYF. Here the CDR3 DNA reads TGTGCCACCAGTGACCCGGGACTAGCGGGAGCCAACGGTGAGACCCAGTACTTC.

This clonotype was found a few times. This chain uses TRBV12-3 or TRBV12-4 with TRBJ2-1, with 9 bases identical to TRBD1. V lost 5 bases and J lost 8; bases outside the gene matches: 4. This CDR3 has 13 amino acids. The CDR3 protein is CASSPGQGYEQFF. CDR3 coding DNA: TGTGCCAGCAGTCCGGGACAGGGTTATGAGCAGTTCTTC.

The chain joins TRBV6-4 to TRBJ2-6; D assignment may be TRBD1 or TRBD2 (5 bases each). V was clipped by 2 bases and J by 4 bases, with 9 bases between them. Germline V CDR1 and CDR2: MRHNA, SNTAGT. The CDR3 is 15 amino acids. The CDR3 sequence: CASSDGGKGANVLTF. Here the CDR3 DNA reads TGTGCCAGCAGTGACGGGGGTAAAGGGGCCAACGTCCTGACTTTC.